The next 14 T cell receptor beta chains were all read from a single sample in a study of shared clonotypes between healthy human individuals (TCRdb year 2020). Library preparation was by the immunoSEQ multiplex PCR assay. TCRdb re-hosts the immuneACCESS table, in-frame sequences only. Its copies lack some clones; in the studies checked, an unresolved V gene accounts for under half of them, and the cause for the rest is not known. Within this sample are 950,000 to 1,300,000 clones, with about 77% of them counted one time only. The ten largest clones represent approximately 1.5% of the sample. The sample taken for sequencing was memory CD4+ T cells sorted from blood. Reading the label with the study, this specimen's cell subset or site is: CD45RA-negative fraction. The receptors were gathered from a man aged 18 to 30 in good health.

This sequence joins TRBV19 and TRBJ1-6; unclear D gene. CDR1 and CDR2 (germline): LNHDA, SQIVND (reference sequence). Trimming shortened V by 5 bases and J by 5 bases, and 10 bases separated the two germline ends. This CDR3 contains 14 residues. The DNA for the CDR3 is TGTGCCAGTAGTTTGGGCCTGGATAATTCACCCCTCCACTTT. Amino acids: CASSLGLDNSPLHF.

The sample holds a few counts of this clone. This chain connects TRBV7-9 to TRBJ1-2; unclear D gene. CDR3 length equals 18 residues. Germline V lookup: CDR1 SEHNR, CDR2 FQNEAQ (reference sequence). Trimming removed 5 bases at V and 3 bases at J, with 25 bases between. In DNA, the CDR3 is TGTGCCAGCAGCAACCAAGAGACGGAGCTTCATCGTTACTATGGCTACACCTTC. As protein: CASSNQETELHRYYGYTF. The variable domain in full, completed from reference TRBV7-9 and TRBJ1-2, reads DTGVSQNPRHKITKRGQNVTFRCDPISEHNRLYWYRQTLGQGPEFLTYFQNEAQLEKSRLLSDRFSAERPKGSFSTLEIQRTEQGDSAMYLCASSNQETELHRYYGYTFGSGTRLTVV.

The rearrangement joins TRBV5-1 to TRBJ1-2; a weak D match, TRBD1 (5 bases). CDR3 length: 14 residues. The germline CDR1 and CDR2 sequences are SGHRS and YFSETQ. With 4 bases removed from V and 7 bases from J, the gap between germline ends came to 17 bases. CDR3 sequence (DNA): TGCGCCAGCAGCGGGGACGGGCCGCGCTCTGGCTACACCTTC. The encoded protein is CASSGDGPRSGYTF.

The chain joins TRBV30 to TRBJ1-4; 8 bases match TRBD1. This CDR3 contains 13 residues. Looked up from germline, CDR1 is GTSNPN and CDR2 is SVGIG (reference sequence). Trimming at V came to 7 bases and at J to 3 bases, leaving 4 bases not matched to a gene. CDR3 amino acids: CASHRGANEKLFF. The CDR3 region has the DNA TGTGCCTCCCACAGGGGGGCTAATGAAAAACTGTTTTTT. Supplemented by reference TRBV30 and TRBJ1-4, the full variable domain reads SQTIHQWPATLVQPVGSPLSLECTVEGTSNPNLYWYRQAAGRGLQLLFYSVGIGQISSEVPQNLSASRPQDRQFILSSKKLLLSDSGFYLCASHRGANEKLFFGSGTQLSVL.

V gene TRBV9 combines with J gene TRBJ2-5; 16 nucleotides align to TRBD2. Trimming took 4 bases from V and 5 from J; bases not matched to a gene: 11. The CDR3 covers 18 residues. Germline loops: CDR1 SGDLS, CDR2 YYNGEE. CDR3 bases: TGTGCCAGCAGCCGCCCCGGGACTAGCGGGAGGGCCAGGGAGACCCAGTACTTC. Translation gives CASSRPGTSGRARETQYF.

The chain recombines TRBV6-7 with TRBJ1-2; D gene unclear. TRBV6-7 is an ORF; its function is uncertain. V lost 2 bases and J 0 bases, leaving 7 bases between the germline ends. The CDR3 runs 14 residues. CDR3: CASSYAVPNYGYTF. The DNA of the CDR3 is TGTGCCAGCAGTTACGCAGTCCCTAACTATGGCTACACCTTC.

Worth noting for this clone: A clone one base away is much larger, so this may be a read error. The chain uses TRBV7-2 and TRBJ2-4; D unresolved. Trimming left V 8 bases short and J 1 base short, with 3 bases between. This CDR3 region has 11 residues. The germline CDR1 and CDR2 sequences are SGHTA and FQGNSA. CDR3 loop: CASGAKNIQYF. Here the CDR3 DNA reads TGTGCCAGCGGGGCCAAAAACATTCAGTACTTC.

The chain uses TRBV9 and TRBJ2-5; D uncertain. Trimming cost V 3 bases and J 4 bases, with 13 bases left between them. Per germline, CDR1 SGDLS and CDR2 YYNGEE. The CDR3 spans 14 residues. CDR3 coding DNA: TGTGCCAGCAGCGCGTTCGGACGGGTAGAGACCCAGTACTTC. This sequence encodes CASSAFGRVETQYF.

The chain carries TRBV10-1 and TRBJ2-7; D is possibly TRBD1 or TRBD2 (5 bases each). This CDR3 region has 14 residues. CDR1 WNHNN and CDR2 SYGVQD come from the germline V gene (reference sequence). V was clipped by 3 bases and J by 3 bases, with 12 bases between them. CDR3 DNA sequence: TGCGCCAGCAGTGATGGGGGTTCTAGCTACGAGCAGTACTTC. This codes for CASSDGGSSYEQYF.

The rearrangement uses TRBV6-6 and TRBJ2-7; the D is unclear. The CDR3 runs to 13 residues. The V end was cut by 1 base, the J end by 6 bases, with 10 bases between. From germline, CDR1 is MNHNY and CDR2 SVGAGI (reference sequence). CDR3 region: CASSYLERGEQYF. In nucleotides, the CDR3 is TGTGCCAGCAGTTACTTGGAGAGAGGCGAGCAGTACTTC.

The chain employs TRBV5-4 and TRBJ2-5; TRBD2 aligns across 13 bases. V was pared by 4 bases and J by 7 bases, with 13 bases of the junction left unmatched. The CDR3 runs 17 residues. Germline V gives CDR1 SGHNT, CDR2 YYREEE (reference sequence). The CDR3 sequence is CASSLPGTSGAGGTQYF. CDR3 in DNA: TGTGCCAGCAGCCTCCCGGGGACTAGCGGGGCGGGGGGGACCCAGTACTTC.

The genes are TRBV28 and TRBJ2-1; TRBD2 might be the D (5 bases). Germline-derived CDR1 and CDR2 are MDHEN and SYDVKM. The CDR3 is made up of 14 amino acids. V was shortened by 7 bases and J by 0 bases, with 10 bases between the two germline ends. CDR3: CASISGYSYNEQFF. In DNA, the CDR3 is TGTGCCAGCATAAGCGGTTACTCCTACAATGAGCAGTTCTTC.

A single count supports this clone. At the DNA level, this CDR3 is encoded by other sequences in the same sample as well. CDR3 nucleotide sequence: TGCGCCAGCAGCTTGTCGAGCTCCTACGAGCAGTACTTC. This translates into CASSLSSSYEQYF. This chain links TRBV5-1 with TRBJ2-7, with D uncertain. The CDR3 consists of 13 residues. Trimming pared 1 base from V and 0 bases from J, leaving 5 bases between. Germline V gene data show CDR1 as SGHRS and CDR2 as YFSETQ.

The CDR3 nucleotides read TGTGCCAGCAGCGCGGGAGGGCCGAGTTACAATGAGCAGTTCTTC. Its translation is CASSAGGPSYNEQFF. V usage is TRBV7-6 and J usage is TRBJ2-1; 9 nucleotides agree with TRBD2. V was pared by 5 bases and J by 4 bases, with 6 bases of the junction left unmatched. This CDR3 has 15 amino acids. Germline V lookup: CDR1 SGHVS, CDR2 FNYEAQ.